This TCR beta chain derives from a study of CD8 T cells in Susac syndrome. Study in general: Treatment status at blood draw for the Susac syndrome patients was therapy-naive, corticosteroids, or intravenous immunoglobulin alone. Study results and limitations: Expansion of Susac CD8+ clones peaked in TEMRA cells and in active patients. The number of Susac-specific public clones found was around 16 in total CD8+ repertoires and a few in CD8+ TEMRA repertoires.

Comment on this clonotype: Its matching antigen is unknown.

The RNA input was roughly 0.45 to 1 ug, and it was reverse transcribed with random hexamers. TCRdb fed the immunoSEQ multiplex PCR reads into MiXCR, producing one record per CDR3 protein. The sample lists 100,000 to 150,000 distinct CDR3 sequences, around 94% occurring once. This TCR was recovered from a human donor with Susac syndrome. The specimen was CD8+ T cells from PBMCs.

The CDR3 DNA reads as TGTGCCAGCAAGGGGAACTACCTCTCGGGATACGAGCAGTACTTC. It codes for CASKGNYLSGYEQYF. The gene calls are TRBV6-5 and TRBJ2-7; D tentatively fits TRBD1 or TRBD2 (5 bases each). Germline CDR1 and CDR2: MNHEY and SVGAGI. V gave up 7 bases and J gave up 4 bases, with 20 bases separating them. This CDR3 spans 15 amino acids.